The rows below give T cell receptor beta chains drawn from one sample of a study of cytomegalovirus exposure and HLA in healthy donors. Assay: immunoSEQ multiplex PCR; the TCRdb copy retains only in-frame clones and omits some. The table records nearly 95,000 clones, about 60% of them present only once. Sample: PBMCs. The receptor source for this set is a woman in her twenties or thirties in good health and CMV-seronegative. CDR3s leave out the opening cysteine and the closing phenylalanine or tryptophan. A D gene is named only where the DNA matches it firmly.

v_call: TRBV7-9
j_call: TRBJ2-5
d_call: TRBD1
cdr3_aa: ASSGTGQTETQY

v_call: TRBV7-9
j_call: TRBJ1-5
d_call: -
cdr3_aa: ASSRRGGNQPQH

v_call: TRBV9
j_call: TRBJ1-1
d_call: TRBD1
cdr3_aa: ASSLRGGQGVNTEAF

v_call: TRBV18
j_call: TRBJ2-7
d_call: TRBD2
cdr3_aa: ASSGLADSYEQY

v_call: TRBV7-3
j_call: TRBJ1-2
d_call: -
cdr3_aa: ASSALPANYGYT

v_call: TRBV7-9
j_call: TRBJ2-1
d_call: TRBD2
cdr3_aa: ATGGLAGEQYNEQF

v_call: TRBV16
j_call: TRBJ1-3
d_call: -
cdr3_aa: ASSQFRSSGNTIY

v_call: TRBV6-1
j_call: TRBJ1-1
d_call: -
cdr3_aa: ASSEPRIGLTEAF

v_call: TRBV18
j_call: TRBJ1-1
d_call: -
cdr3_aa: ASSPGGGQGGTEAF

v_call: TRBV4-3
j_call: TRBJ2-7
d_call: TRBD1
cdr3_aa: ASSHQQGLAYEQY

v_call: TRBV4-3
j_call: TRBJ2-1
d_call: -
cdr3_aa: ASSQGGGVTRNEQF

v_call: TRBV5-4
j_call: TRBJ2-2
d_call: -
cdr3_aa: ASSLQTNTGELF

v_call: TRBV19
j_call: TRBJ1-5
d_call: TRBD1
cdr3_aa: ASYGTGSQPQH

v_call: TRBV13
j_call: TRBJ2-5
d_call: TRBD2
cdr3_aa: ASSYTLGGGETQY

v_call: TRBV6-1
j_call: TRBJ1-2
d_call: -
cdr3_aa: ASSESGVYGYT

v_call: TRBV7-9
j_call: TRBJ2-7
d_call: -
cdr3_aa: ASSGGFPETYEQY

v_call: TRBV5-1
j_call: TRBJ1-6
d_call: -
cdr3_aa: ASSPRDAVSNSPLH

v_call: TRBV9
j_call: TRBJ2-2
d_call: -
cdr3_aa: ASSVARTSLGELF

v_call: TRBV7-2
j_call: TRBJ1-2
d_call: -
cdr3_aa: ASSSSNYGYT

v_call: TRBV5-5
j_call: TRBJ1-5
d_call: TRBD1
cdr3_aa: ASSSSGTGFYQPQH